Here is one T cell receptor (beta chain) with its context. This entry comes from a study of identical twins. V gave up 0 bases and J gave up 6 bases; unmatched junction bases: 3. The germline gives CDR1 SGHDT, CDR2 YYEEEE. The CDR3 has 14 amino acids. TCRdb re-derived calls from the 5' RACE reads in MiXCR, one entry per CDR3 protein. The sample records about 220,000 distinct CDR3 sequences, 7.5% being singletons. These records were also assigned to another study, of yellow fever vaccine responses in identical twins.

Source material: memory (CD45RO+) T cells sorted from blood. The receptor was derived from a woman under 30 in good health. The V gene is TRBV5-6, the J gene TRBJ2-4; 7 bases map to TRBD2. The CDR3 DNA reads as TGTGCCAGCAGCTTGGGGGGGGGGACAAACATTCAGTACTTC. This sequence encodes CASSLGGGTNIQYF. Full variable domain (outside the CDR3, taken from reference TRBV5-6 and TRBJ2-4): DAGVTQSPTHLIKTRGQQVTLRCSPKSGHDTVSWYQQALGQGPQFIFQYYEEEERQRGNFPDRFSGHQFPNYSSELNVNALLLGDSALYLCASSLGGGTNIQYFGAGTRLSVL.